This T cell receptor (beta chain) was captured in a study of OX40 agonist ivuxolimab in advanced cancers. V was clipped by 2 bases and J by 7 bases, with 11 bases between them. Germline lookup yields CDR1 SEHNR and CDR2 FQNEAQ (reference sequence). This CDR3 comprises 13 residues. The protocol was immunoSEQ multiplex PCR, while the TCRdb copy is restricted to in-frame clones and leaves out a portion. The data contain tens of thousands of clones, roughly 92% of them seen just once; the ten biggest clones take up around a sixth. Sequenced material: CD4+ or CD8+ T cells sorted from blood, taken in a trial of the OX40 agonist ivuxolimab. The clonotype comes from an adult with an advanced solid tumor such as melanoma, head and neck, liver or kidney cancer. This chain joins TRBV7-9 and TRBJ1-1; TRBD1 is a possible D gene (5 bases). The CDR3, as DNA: TGTGCCAGCAGCTTAAGCAGGGAGGGTGAAGCTTTCTTT. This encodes CASSLSREGEAFF.